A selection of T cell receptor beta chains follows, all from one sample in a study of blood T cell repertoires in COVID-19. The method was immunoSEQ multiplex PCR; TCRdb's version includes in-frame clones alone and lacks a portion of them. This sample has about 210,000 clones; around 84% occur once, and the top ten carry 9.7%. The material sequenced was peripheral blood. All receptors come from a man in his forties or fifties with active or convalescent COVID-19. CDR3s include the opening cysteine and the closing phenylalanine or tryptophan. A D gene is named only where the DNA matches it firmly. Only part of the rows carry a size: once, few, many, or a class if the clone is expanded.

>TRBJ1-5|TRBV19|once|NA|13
CASTRGDWQPQHF
TGTGCCAGTACTCGAGGGGACTGGCAGCCCCAGCATTTT
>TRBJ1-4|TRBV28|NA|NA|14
CASSLFGRGEKLFF
TGTGCCAGCAGTTTATTTGGCAGGGGAGAAAAACTGTTTTTT
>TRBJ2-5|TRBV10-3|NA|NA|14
CAISVDYTQETQYF
TGTGCCATCAGTGTGGACTACACCCAAGAGACCCAGTACTTC
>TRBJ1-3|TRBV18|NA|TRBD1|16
CASSRTGGNSGNTIYF
TGTGCCAGCTCACGAACAGGGGGTAACTCTGGAAACACCATATATTTT
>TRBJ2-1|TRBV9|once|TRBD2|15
CASSVGAGGGDEQFF
TGTGCCAGCAGCGTCGGAGCGGGAGGAGGCGATGAGCAGTTCTTC
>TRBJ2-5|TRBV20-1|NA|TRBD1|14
CSASYDRALETQYF
TGCAGTGCTAGTTATGACAGGGCATTAGAGACCCAGTACTTC
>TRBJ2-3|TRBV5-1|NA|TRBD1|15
CASSLGQGETDTQYF
TGCGCCAGCAGCTTGGGACAGGGGGAAACAGATACGCAGTATTTT
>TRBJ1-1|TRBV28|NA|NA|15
CASTDPRGSNTEAFF
TGTGCCAGCACCGACCCGCGGGGGAGCAACACTGAAGCTTTCTTT
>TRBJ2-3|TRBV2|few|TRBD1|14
CASTEDRAPDTQYF
TGTGCCAGCACCGAGGACAGGGCCCCAGATACGCAGTATTTT
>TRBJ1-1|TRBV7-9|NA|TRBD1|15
CASTQLDRVEGEAFF
TGTGCCAGCACCCAATTAGACAGGGTGGAAGGAGAAGCTTTCTTT
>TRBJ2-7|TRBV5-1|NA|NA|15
CASSLGGQGNHEQYF
TGCGCCAGCAGCTTGGGTGGTCAGGGGAATCACGAGCAGTACTTC
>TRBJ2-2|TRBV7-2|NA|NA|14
CASHRDVYTGELFF
TGTGCCAGCCACAGGGACGTCTACACCGGGGAGCTGTTTTTT
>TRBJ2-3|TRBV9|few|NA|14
CASSFQGGTDTQYF
TGTGCCAGCAGCTTCCAGGGGGGAACAGATACGCAGTATTTT
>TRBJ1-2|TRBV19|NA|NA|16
CASSKLDVGDLYGYTF
TGTGCCAGTAGTAAACTGGACGTGGGAGACCTTTATGGCTACACCTTC
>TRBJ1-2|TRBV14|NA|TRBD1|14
CASSRTGYGYGYTF
TGTGCCAGCAGCCGGACAGGGTATGGCTATGGCTACACCTTC
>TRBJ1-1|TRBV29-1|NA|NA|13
CSVVQGWNTEAFF
TGCAGCGTTGTTCAGGGGTGGAACACTGAAGCTTTCTTT
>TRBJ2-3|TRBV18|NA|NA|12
CASSPLGNTQYF
TGTGCCAGCTCACCACTCGGGAATACGCAGTATTTT
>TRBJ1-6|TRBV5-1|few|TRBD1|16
CASSSQGSSYNSPLHF
TGCGCCAGCAGCTCACAGGGGAGCTCCTATAATTCACCCCTCCACTTT
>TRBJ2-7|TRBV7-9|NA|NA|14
CASSLRRDYYEQYF
TGTGCCAGCAGCTTACGCAGGGATTACTACGAGCAGTACTTC
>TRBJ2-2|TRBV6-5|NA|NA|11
CASSSGRELFF
TGTGCCAGCAGTTCGGGGAGGGAGCTGTTTTTT
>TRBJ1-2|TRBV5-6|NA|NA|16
CASSLNAGRRRGGYTF
TGTGCCAGCAGCTTGAACGCAGGCAGGAGGCGTGGTGGCTACACCTTC
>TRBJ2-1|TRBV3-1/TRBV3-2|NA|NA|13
CASSQDLYNEQFF
TGTGCCAGCAGCCAAGATCTCTACAATGAGCAGTTCTTC
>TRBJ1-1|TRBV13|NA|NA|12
CASSLVLTEAFF
TGTGCCAGCAGCTTAGTTCTCACTGAAGCTTTCTTT